The TCR beta chain described here comes from a study of T-cell memory formation after mild COVID-19. About the research overall: The study found TCR clusters largely donor specific.

A 5'RACE reaction primed in the constant segment made cDNA libraries of TCR alpha and TCR beta, and these carried sample barcodes and UMIs. TCRdb processed the 5' RACE reads anew with MiXCR; each CDR3 protein has one entry. The data hold approximately 350,000 distinct CDR3 sequences, with 25% to 30% observed a single time. The CDR3 sequence is 13 residues long. Germline V CDR1 and CDR2: SQVTM, ANQGSEA. V dropped 7 bases and J dropped 5 bases, with 17 bases sitting between them. Remarks on this clonotype: Its antigen remains unidentified.

Overall study results and limits: Chiefly within CM and EM were the contracting CD4+ clones; CD8+ ones were within EMRA.

The sequenced material came from PBMCs or a T cell subset sorted from them (not recorded which). V is TRBV29-1 and J is TRBJ1-1; a weak D match, TRBD1 (5 bases). This clonotype was sampled from an adult woman who had mild COVID-19 (a few samples of this study predate the infection). Cell type and time point are not known. The CDR3 protein is CSGQAGWRTEAFF. As DNA, the CDR3 is TGCAGCGGGCAGGCAGGGTGGAGGACTGAAGCTTTCTTT.